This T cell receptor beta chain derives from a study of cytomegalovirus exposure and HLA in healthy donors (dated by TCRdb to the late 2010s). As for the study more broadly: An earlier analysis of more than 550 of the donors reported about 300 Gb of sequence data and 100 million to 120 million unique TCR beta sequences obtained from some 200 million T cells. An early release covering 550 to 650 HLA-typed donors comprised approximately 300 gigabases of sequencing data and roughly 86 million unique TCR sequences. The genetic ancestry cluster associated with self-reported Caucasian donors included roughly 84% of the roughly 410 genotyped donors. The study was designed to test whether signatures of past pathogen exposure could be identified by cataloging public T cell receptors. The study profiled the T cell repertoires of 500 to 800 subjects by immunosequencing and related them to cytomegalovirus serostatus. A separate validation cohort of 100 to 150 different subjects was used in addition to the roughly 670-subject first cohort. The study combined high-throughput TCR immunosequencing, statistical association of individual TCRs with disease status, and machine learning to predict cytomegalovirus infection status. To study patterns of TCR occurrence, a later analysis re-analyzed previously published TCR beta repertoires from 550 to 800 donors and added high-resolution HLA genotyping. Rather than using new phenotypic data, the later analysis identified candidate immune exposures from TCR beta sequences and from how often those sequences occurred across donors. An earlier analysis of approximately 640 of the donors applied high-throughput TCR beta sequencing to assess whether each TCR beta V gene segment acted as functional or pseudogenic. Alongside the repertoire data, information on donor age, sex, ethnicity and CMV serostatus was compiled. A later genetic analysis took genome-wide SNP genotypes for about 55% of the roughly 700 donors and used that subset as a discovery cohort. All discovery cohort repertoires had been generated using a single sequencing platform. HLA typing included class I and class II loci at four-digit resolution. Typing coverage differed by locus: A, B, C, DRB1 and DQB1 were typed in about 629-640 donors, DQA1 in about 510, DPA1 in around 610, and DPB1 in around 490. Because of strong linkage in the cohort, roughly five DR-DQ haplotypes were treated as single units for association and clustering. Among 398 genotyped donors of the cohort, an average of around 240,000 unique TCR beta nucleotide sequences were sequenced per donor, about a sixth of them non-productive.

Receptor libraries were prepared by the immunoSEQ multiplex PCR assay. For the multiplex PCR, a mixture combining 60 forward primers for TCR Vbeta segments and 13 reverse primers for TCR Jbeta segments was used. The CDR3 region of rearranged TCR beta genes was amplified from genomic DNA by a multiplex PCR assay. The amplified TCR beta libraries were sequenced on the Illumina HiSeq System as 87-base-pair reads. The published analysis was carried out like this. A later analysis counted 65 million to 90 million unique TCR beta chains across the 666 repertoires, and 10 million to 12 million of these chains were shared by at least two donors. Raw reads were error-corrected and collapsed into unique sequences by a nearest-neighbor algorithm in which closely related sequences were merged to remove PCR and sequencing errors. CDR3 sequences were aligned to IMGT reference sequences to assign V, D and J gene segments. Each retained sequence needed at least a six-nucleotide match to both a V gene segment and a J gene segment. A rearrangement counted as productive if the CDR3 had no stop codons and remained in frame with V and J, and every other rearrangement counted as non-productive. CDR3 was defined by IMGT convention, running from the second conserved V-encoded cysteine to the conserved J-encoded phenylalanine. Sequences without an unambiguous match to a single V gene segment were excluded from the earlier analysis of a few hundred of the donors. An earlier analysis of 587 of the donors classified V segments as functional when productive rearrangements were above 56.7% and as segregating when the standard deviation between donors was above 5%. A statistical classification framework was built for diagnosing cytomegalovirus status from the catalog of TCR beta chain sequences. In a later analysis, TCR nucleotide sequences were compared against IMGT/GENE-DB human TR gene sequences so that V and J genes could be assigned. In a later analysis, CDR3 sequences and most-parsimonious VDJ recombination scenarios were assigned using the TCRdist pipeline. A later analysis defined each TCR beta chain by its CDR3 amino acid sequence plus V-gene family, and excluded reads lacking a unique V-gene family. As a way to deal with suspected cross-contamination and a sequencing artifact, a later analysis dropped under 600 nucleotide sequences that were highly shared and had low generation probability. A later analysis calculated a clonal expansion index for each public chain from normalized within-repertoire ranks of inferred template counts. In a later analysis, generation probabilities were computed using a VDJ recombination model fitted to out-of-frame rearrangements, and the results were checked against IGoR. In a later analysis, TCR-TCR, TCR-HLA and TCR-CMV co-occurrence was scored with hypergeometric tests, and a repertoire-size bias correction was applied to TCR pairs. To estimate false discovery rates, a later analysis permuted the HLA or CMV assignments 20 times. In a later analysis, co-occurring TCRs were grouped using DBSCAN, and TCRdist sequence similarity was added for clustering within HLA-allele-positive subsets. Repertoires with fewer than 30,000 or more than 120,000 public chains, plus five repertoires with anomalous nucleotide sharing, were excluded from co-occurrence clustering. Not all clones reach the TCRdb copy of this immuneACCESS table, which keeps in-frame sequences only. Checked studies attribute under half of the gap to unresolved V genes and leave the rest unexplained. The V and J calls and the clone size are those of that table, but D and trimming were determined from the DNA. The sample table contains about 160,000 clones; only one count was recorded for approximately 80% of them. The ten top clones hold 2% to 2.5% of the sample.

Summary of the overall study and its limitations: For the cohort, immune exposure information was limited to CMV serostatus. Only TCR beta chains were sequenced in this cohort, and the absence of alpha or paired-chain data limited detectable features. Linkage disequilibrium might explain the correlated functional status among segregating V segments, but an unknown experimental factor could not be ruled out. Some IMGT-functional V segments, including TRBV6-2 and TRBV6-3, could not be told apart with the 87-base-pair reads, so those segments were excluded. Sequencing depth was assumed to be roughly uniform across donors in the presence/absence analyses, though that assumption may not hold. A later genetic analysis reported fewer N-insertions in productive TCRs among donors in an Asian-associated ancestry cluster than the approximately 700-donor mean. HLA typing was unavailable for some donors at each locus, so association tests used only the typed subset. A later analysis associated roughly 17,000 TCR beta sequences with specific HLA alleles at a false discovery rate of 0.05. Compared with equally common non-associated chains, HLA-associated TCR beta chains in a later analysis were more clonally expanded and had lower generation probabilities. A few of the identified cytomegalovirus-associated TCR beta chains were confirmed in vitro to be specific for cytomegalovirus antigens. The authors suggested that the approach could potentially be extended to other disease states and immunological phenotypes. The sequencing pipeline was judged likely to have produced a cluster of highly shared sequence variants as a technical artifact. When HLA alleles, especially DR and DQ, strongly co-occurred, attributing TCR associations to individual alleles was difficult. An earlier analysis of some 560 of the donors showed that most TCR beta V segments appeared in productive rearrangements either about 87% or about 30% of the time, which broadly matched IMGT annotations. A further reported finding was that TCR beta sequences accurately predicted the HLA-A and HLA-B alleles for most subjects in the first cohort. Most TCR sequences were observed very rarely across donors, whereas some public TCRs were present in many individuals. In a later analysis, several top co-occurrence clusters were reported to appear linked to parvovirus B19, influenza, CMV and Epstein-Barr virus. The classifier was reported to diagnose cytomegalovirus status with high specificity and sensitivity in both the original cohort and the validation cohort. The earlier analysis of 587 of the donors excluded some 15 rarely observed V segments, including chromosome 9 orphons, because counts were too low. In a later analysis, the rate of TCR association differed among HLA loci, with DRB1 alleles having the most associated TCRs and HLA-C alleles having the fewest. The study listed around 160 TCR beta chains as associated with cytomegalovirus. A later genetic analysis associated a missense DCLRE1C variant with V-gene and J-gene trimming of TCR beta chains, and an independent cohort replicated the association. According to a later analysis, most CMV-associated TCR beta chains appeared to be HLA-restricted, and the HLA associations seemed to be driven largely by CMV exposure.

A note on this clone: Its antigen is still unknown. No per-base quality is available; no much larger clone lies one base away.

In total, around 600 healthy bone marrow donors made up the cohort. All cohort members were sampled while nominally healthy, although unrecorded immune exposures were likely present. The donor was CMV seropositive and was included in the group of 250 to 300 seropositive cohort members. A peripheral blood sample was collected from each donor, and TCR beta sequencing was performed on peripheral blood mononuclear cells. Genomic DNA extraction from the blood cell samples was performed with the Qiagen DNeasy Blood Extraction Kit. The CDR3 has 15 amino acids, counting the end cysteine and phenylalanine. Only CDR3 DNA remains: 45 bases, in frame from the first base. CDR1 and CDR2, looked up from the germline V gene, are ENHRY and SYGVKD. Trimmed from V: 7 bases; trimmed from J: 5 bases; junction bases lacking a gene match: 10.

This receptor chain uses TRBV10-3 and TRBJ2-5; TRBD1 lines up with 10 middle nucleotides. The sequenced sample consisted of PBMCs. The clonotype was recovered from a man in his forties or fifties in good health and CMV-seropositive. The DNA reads TGTGCCATCAAGGGGACAGGGGCAAGCCAGGAGACCCAGTACTTC. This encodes CAIKGTGASQETQYF.